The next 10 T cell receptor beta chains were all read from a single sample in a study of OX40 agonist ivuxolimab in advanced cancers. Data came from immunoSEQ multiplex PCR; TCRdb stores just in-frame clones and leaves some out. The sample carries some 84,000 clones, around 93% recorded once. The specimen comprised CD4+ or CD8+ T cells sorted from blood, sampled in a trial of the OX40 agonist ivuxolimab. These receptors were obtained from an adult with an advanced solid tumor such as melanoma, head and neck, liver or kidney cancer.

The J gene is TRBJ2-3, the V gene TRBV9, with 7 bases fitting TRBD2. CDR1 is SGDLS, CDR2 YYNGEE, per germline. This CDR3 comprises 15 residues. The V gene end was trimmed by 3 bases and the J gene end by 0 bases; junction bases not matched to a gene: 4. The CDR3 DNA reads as TGTGCCAGCAGCGCCGGCGGGGGTAGCACAGATACGCAGTATTTT. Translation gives CASSAGGGSTDTQYF.

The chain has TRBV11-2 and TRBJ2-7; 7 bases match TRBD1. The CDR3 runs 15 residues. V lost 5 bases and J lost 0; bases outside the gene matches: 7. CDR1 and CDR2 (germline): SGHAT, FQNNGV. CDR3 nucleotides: TGTGCCAGCAGCGAGACAGGGTCCTACTCCTACGAGCAGTACTTC. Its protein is CASSETGSYSYEQYF.

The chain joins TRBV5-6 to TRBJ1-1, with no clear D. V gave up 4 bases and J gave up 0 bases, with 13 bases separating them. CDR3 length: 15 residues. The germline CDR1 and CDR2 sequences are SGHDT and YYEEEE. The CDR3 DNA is TGTGCCAGCAGCCCACCGACGGGTCTGAACACTGAAGCTTTCTTT. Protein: CASSPPTGLNTEAFF.

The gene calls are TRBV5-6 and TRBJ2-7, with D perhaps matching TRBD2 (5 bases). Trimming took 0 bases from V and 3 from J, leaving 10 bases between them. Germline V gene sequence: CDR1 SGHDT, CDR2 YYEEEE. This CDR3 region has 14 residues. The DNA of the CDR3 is TGTGCCAGCAGCTTGGGGGAGTCCGACTACGAGCAGTACTTC. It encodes CASSLGESDYEQYF.

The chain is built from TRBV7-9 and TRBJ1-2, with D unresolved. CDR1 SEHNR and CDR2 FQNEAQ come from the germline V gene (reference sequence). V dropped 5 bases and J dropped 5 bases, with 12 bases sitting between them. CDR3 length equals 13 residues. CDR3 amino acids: CASSTFEGYGYTF. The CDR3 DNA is TGTGCCAGCAGCACCTTCGAGGGATATGGCTACACCTTC.

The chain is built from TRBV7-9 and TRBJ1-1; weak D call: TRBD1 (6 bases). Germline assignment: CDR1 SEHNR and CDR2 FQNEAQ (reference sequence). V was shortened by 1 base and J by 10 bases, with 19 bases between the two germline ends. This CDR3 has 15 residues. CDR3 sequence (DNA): TGTGCCAGCAGCTTAGGCAGCGGGGGGGCGAAGGGAGCTTTCTTT. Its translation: CASSLGSGGAKGAFF.

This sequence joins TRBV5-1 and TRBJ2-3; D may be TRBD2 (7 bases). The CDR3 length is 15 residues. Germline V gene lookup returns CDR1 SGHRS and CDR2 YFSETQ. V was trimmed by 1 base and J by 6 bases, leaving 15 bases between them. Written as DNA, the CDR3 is TGCGCCAGCAGCTTGACCGGGGGGCCCATCGATACGCAGTATTTT. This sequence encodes CASSLTGGPIDTQYF.

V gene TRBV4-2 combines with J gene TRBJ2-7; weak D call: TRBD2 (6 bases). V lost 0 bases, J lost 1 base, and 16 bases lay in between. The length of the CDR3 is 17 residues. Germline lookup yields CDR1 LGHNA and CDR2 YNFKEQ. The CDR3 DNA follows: TGTGCCAGCAGCCAAGATTCCGGGACTCTGGGATCCTACGAGCAGTACTTC. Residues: CASSQDSGTLGSYEQYF.

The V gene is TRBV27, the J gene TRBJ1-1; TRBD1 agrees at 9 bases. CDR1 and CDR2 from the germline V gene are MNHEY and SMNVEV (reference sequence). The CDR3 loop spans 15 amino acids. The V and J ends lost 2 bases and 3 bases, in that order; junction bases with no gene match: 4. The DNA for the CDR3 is TGTGCCAGCAGTTTAGGGAGGACAGGGGACACTGAAGCTTTCTTT. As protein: CASSLGRTGDTEAFF.

DNA of the CDR3: TGTGCCACCAGCGGTTATAAGACAGGGTCGGGAGATACGCAGTATTTT. Residues: CATSGYKTGSGDTQYF. This chain connects TRBV15 to TRBJ2-3; 7 nucleotides agree with TRBD1. The J segment lost 5 bases and the V segment lost 5 bases, leaving 13 bases of the junction unmatched. This CDR3 region has 16 residues. CDR1 and CDR2 from the germline V gene are LNHNV and YYDKDF (reference sequence).